A selection of T cell receptor beta chains follows, all from one sample in a study of T cell repertoires in ileal Crohn's disease. Profiled with immunoSEQ multiplex PCR; TCRdb holds only in-frame clones, not every one. The table includes roughly 5,800 clones, roughly 80% detected once. Sequenced sample: ileal tissue. The receptors stem from an adult with Crohn's disease. CDR3s include the opening cysteine and the closing phenylalanine or tryptophan. The D gene is left open where the match is weak. The size of a clone is reported for some rows only, either as once, few or many, or as a class for expanded clones.

size,D,V,J,DNA,CDR3
.,TRBD2,TRBV2,TRBJ2-3,TGTGCCAGCAGTCTACTAGCGGGGAGGCTTGGCGATACGCAGTATTTT,CASSLLAGRLGDTQYF
.,.,TRBV4-1,TRBJ2-1,TGCGCCAGCAGCCAAGGTTCCGGACTTTCCTACAATGAGCAGTTCTTC,CASSQGSGLSYNEQFF
.,.,TRBV27,TRBJ1-6,TGTGCCAGCAGTTTTCGGGCGGGATTCGGGACGGTAAATAATTCACCCCTCCACTTT,CASSFRAGFGTVNNSPLHF
few,TRBD2,TRBV7-7,TRBJ2-3,TGTGCTAGCAGCGCGCAGGGACTAGGCACAGATACGCAGTATTTT,CASSAQGLGTDTQYF
.,.,TRBV6-5,TRBJ2-7,TGTGCCAGCAGCCTCAGGTCAGGGAAGCAGTACTTC,CASSLRSGKQYF
.,.,TRBV30,TRBJ1-2,TGTGCCTGGAGTGTTCTGGGACTTAACTATGGCTACACCTTC,CAWSVLGLNYGYTF
.,TRBD2,TRBV25-1,TRBJ2-2,TGTGCCAGCAAGGCGGGAGTACAGACCGGGGAGCTGTTTTTT,CASKAGVQTGELFF
.,.,TRBV29-1,TRBJ2-3,TGCAGCGCTGAACCAGGGGAGGGGGCAGATACGCAGTATTTT,CSAEPGEGADTQYF
.,TRBD1,TRBV6-4,TRBJ1-2,TGTGCCAGTAGTCCGGGACAGCAAAACTATGGCTACACCTTC,CASSPGQQNYGYTF
.,.,TRBV2,TRBJ2-3,TGTGCCAGCACCTGGAAGTCGCGGACAGATACGCAGTATTTT,CASTWKSRTDTQYF
.,TRBD1,TRBV6-6,TRBJ2-3,TGTGCCAGCAGGGAGCGACAGGGAACTAGCACAGATACGCAGTATTTT,CASRERQGTSTDTQYF
once,.,TRBV5-5,TRBJ1-1,TGTGCCAGCAGCTTAACGAACACTGAAGCTTTCTTT,CASSLTNTEAFF
.,.,TRBV27,TRBJ1-2,TGTGCCAGCAGTTTAAGACAGAGCGGAGGCTACACCTTC,CASSLRQSGGYTF
.,TRBD1,TRBV5-1,TRBJ2-2,TGCGCCAGCAGCCCTGAGAACTGGACAGGGGGCGAGACCGGGGAGCTGTTTTTT,CASSPENWTGGETGELFF
.,.,TRBV5-6,TRBJ2-2,TGTGCCAGCAGCTTGGTCTGGGGCCGCACCGGGGAGCTGTTTTTT,CASSLVWGRTGELFF
.,TRBD1,TRBV6-5,TRBJ1-3,TGTGCCAGCAGCGATGACAGGGGACGTGGCGGCACCATATATTTT,CASSDDRGRGGTIYF
.,.,TRBV5-6,TRBJ2-2,TGTGCCAGCAGCTTAAGGTTGGCTGGGAACACCGGGGAGCTGTTTTTT,CASSLRLAGNTGELFF
.,.,TRBV7-3,TRBJ1-1,TGTGCCAGCAGCCTTGACAGGAACACTGAAGCTTTCTTT,CASSLDRNTEAFF
once,TRBD2,TRBV27,TRBJ2-2,TGTGCCAGCCGAACCGGGGGGGACACCGGGGAGCTGTTTTTT,CASRTGGDTGELFF
.,.,TRBV19,TRBJ2-7,TGTGCCAGTAACTACGAGCAGTACTTC,CASNYEQYF
.,.,TRBV5-1,TRBJ1-2,TGCGCCAGCAGACAAACAGGGTTCTATGGCTACACCTTC,CASRQTGFYGYTF
.,.,TRBV7-9,TRBJ2-7,TGTGCCAGCAGCTCCATCGGGCCCTCCTACGAGCAGTACTTC,CASSSIGPSYEQYF
.,TRBD2,TRBV5-6,TRBJ2-5,TGTGCCAGCAGCCCCACTGCGGGGGGTCGAGAGACCCAGTACTTC,CASSPTAGGRETQYF
.,.,TRBV7-3,TRBJ2-6,TGTGCCAGCAGCTTAGGGCTGCTCTCTGGGGCCAACGTCCTGACTTTC,CASSLGLLSGANVLTF
.,.,TRBV5-6,TRBJ1-4,TGTGCCAGCAGCCCGTCGACAGGATCTAATGAAAAACTGTTTTTT,CASSPSTGSNEKLFF
.,TRBD2,TRBV15,TRBJ2-1,TGTGCCACCGGCACTGATCTAGCGGGACAGTCGAATGAGCAGTTCTTC,CATGTDLAGQSNEQFF
.,.,TRBV6-4,TRBJ2-3,TGTGCCAGCAGTGACTCGGAATGGGATACGCAGTATTTT,CASSDSEWDTQYF
.,.,TRBV6-6,TRBJ2-3,TGTGCCAGCAGTAATCGAGGACAGAGCACAGATACGCAGTATTTT,CASSNRGQSTDTQYF
.,TRBD2,TRBV11-2,TRBJ2-5,TGTGCCAGCAGCATAGCCGGACTAGCAGAGAGAGAGACCCAGTACTTC,CASSIAGLAERETQYF
.,.,TRBV6-6,TRBJ1-1,TGTGCCAGCAGTTACGGGGCTATGAACACTGAAGCTTTCTTT,CASSYGAMNTEAFF
few,.,TRBV7-9,TRBJ2-7,TGTGCCAGCAGCTTAGGGGTAGAGGACGAGCAGTACTTC,CASSLGVEDEQYF
.,.,TRBV9,TRBJ2-5,TGTGCCAGCAGCGTAGTAGGCGGAGAGACCCAGTACTTC,CASSVVGGETQYF
.,.,TRBV5-6,TRBJ2-7,TGTGCCAGCAGCCTGATGTCCTCCTACGAGCAGTACTTC,CASSLMSSYEQYF
once,.,TRBV19,TRBJ1-4,TGTGCCAGTAGTCCGGCCCAGGCACGGTCTGTGAGGAAACTGTTTTTT,CASSPAQARSVRKLFF
.,.,TRBV5-4,TRBJ2-2,TGTGCCAGCAGCGACATAGCGTCTCTCACCGGGGAGCTGTTTTTT,CASSDIASLTGELFF
.,TRBD2,TRBV11-2,TRBJ2-7,TGTGCCAGCAGCCTGACTAGCGGGGGGGACTACGAGCAGTACTTC,CASSLTSGGDYEQYF
.,.,TRBV11-2,TRBJ1-2,TGTGCCAGCAGCTCGTATCACACAGGGAGCTATGGCTACACCTTC,CASSSYHTGSYGYTF
.,.,TRBV5-6,TRBJ2-5,TGTGCCAGCAGCTTGCCAGTCGGAGAGACCCAGTACTTC,CASSLPVGETQYF
.,TRBD1,TRBV11-3,TRBJ2-3,TGTGCCAGCAGCTTAAGAACCGGACAGGGTGGCGATACGCAGTATTTT,CASSLRTGQGGDTQYF
.,.,TRBV19,TRBJ1-5,TGTGCCAGCAAAGCACAGGGAAATAGCAATCAGCCCCAGCATTTT,CASKAQGNSNQPQHF
few,TRBD1,TRBV30,TRBJ2-5,TGTGCCTGGATGTTGGGACAGGGAACGACCCAGTACTTC,CAWMLGQGTTQYF
.,TRBD1,TRBV5-6,TRBJ2-1,TGTGCCAGCAGCTTAGCTAAGACAGGGGGCTCGGATGAGCAGTTCTTC,CASSLAKTGGSDEQFF
.,.,TRBV16,TRBJ2-7,TGTGCCAGCAGCCCGGCTGGGGGGTTGACCTACGAGCAGTACTTC,CASSPAGGLTYEQYF
few,TRBD1,TRBV11-2,TRBJ1-1,TGTGCCAGCAGCGCGAAGACTCCGGGACAGGGGATGAACACTGAAGCTTTCTTT,CASSAKTPGQGMNTEAFF
once,.,TRBV5-4,TRBJ2-2,TGTGCCAGCAGCATACGAAACTCGGGGACCGGGGAGCTGTTTTTT,CASSIRNSGTGELFF
.,.,TRBV7-9,TRBJ2-3,TGTGCCAGCACCCCCCGGCCTAGCACAGATACGCAGTATTTT,CASTPRPSTDTQYF
.,.,TRBV5-4,TRBJ1-6,TGTGCCAGCAGCTTGGAACAGTATTATAATTCACCCCTCCACTTT,CASSLEQYYNSPLHF